A selection of T cell receptor beta chains follows, all from one sample in a study of control samples from healthy donors and cancer patients. Sequenced by immunoSEQ multiplex PCR; TCRdb stores in-frame clones only, minus some. The repertoire holds around 230,000 clones, with over 90% as singletons. Sequenced sample: blood. The receptor set was obtained from a man aged 45-65 years in good health. Both conserved end residues are part of each CDR3. Fields, in order: V gene, CDR3 length, CDR3 protein.

TRBV19 | 17 | CASSIRRTGVGTDTQYF
TRBV10-1 | 15 | CASSEAGGSTDTQYF
TRBV28 | 13 | CASTGPLNTEAFF
TRBV9 | 15 | CASSARGNLNTEAFF
TRBV27 | 15 | CASSLTRTGVNEQYF
TRBV3-1/TRBV3-2 | 15 | CASSQAPAGKYEQYF
TRBV6-5 | 14 | CASTTGQGVDEQFF
TRBV3-1/TRBV3-2 | 15 | CASSQKQGDSYEQYF
TRBV6-5 | 15 | CASSSLKAPGETQYF
TRBV15 | 17 | CATSGGGRQGDSYEQYF
TRBV18 | 14 | CASSRDRGNQPQHF
TRBV5-1 | 14 | CASSLEESVSGYTF
TRBV7-3 | 17 | CASSRGQGMRRDQPQHF
TRBV5-1 | 15 | CASSLSTTTNTEAFF
TRBV24-1 | 14 | CATTTGNRVNEQFF
TRBV7-9 | 14 | CASSLQGGNTEAFF
TRBV29-1 | 13 | CSVDLPGANVLTF
TRBV7-2 | 15 | CASSYQTGGYYGYTF
TRBV7-9 | 17 | CASSSLAAASLNYGYTF
TRBV5-1 | 14 | CASHSSGPYNEQFF
TRBV5-1 | 13 | CASSTTSSETQYF
TRBV19 | 14 | CASSISGWDTEAFF
TRBV6-5 | 12 | CASSSRGTEQFF
TRBV5-4 | 14 | CASSLEGQAYGYTF
TRBV19 | 14 | CASTKGQGGQPQHF
TRBV19 | 18 | CASSTTGSRASGANVLTF
TRBV28 | 12 | CASVGQGDGYTF
TRBV7-8 | 18 | CASSQEANLRLGDSPLHF
TRBV5-5 | 15 | CASSLWGESNQPQHF
TRBV19 | 14 | CASSERDWGTEAFF
TRBV18 | 15 | CASSPVGDGNSPLHF
TRBV7-9 | 18 | CASSYEPGTGLQVRTQYF
TRBV5-1 | 16 | CASSLEAHSGANVLTF
TRBV19 | 15 | CASSAHTGSNYGYTF
TRBV2 | 14 | CASGRWGEYTEAFF
TRBV2 | 15 | CASSVGTVSNQPQHF
TRBV7-3 | 20 | CASSTYGRLAGPSSYNEQFF
TRBV7-9 | 14 | CASSFRQGIYGYTF
TRBV7-9 | 13 | CASTDNPQVGYTF
TRBV6-6 | 14 | CATGPGPSGNTIYF
TRBV2 | 12 | CASGRGRDGYTF
TRBV6-2/TRBV6-3 | 13 | CASSPTANCGYTF
TRBV5-6 | 12 | CASSLRGFEQYF
TRBV29-1 | 14 | CSAEGGQSYNEQFF
TRBV28 | 17 | CASSFLGTSGEYYEQYF